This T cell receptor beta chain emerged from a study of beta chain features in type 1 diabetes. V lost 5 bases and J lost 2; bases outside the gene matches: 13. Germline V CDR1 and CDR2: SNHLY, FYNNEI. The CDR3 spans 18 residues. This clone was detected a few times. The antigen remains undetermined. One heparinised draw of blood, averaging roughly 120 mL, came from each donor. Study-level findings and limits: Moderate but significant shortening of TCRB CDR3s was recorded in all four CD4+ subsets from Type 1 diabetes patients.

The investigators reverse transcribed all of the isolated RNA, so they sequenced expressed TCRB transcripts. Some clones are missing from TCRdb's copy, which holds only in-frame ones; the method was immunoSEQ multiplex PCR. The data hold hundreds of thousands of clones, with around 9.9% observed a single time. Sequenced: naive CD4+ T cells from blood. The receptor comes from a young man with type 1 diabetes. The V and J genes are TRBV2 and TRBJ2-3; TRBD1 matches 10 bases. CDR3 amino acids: CASSRQGAPRGITDTQYF. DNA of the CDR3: TGTGCCAGCAGTAGACAGGGGGCGCCCCGAGGAATCACAGATACGCAGTATTTT.